This is a list of T cell receptor beta chains from one sample in a study of shared T cell receptors in the human thymus. TCRdb keeps only in-frame clones here, not all; method: immunoSEQ multiplex PCR. The profile shows hundreds of thousands of clones, over 75% of them singletons. This sample was shared with a second study, whose subject was human thymus T cells.

The source material was thymocytes. All receptors derive from a boy younger than two with a congenital heart defect. CDR3s include the opening cysteine and the closing phenylalanine or tryptophan. The D gene is left open where the match is weak. The size field is filled for only some rows; it gives once, few, many or a size class.

CDR3 DNA,CDR3 protein,clone size,CDR3 length,J gene,V gene,D gene
TGTGCCAGCAGAAGACGGGACACCGCCTACGAGCAGTACTTC,CASRRRDTAYEQYF,NA,14,TRBJ2-7,TRBV7-2,NA
TGTGCCAGCAGCCGACAGGAATTGAACACTGAAGCTTTCTTT,CASSRQELNTEAFF,NA,14,TRBJ1-1,TRBV2,NA
TGTGCCAGCAGCCCAAGCGGGGGGCCCTACAATGAGCAGTTCTTC,CASSPSGGPYNEQFF,NA,15,TRBJ2-1,TRBV11-2,TRBD2
TGTGCCAGCAGTCAGACCGGGACTAGACCAGAGACCCAGTACTTC,CASSQTGTRPETQYF,NA,15,TRBJ2-5,TRBV27,TRBD2
TGCGCCAGCACCCCCGTGGGACTAGCGGATAATGAGCAGTTCTTC,CASTPVGLADNEQFF,NA,15,TRBJ2-1,TRBV5-1,TRBD2
TGCGCCAGCGTGACTAGCGGGAGTGTTCTCTTC,CASVTSGSVLF,NA,11,TRBJ2-1,TRBV10-2,TRBD2
TGTGCCACCAGCCTGAAGGGAGCACCCTACGAGCAGTACTTC,CATSLKGAPYEQYF,NA,14,TRBJ2-7,TRBV15,NA
TGTGCCACCAGCAGAGATCTGGCCGGGTCAAATGAGCAGTTCTTC,CATSRDLAGSNEQFF,NA,15,TRBJ2-1,TRBV15,NA
TGCAGCGACGGGACTAGCGGGAGGCCCGATGAGCAGTTCTTC,CSDGTSGRPDEQFF,NA,14,TRBJ2-1,TRBV29-1,TRBD2
TGTGCCAGCAGTTTTCACCTATCTGGGGCCAACGTCCTGACTTTC,CASSFHLSGANVLTF,NA,15,TRBJ2-6,TRBV27,NA
TGTGCCAGCAGTAAAACCCTCAGGGGGCCAAGGCGGGACAATGAGCAGTTCTTC,CASSKTLRGPRRDNEQFF,NA,18,TRBJ2-1,TRBV27,TRBD1
TGCGCCAGCAGCCAAGAACGACCCCCGGTAAGCGACGAGCAGTACTTC,CASSQERPPVSDEQYF,NA,16,TRBJ2-7,TRBV4-1,NA
TGTGCCAGCAGTTTACCCTCGGGGGCCAACGTCCTGACTTTC,CASSLPSGANVLTF,NA,14,TRBJ2-6,TRBV28,NA
TGTGCCAGTAGTATGAATTTGGGACAGGGTCCCTACGAGCAGTACTTC,CASSMNLGQGPYEQYF,NA,16,TRBJ2-7,TRBV19,TRBD1
TGCAGCGTTGCGTGCCGGGGGGCGAGTGAAAAACTGTTTTTT,CSVACRGASEKLFF,once,14,TRBJ1-4,TRBV29-1,NA
TGTGCCAGCTCACTAACTCCTGCGGGAGGAGCCCGTCCGGGGCAGTATTTT,CASSLTPAGGARPGQYF,once,17,TRBJ2-3,TRBV18,TRBD2
TGTGCCAGCAGCTTAAAGGGGCAGATCCCTAGCACAGATACGCAGTATTTT,CASSLKGQIPSTDTQYF,NA,17,TRBJ2-3,TRBV7-3,NA
TGTGCCAGCAGCCCCTCGGGAGTAAGGGATACGCAGTATTTT,CASSPSGVRDTQYF,NA,14,TRBJ2-3,TRBV28,NA
TGTGCCACCAGCAGAGAGCCCCCGGGCGAGCAGTACTTC,CATSREPPGEQYF,few,13,TRBJ2-7,TRBV15,NA
TGTGCCATCCTCCTAGCGGTGAACAGTGGTGGGGCCAACGTCCTGACTTTC,CAILLAVNSGGANVLTF,NA,17,TRBJ2-6,TRBV10-3,TRBD2
TGTGCCAGCAGTTCAGGGCAGAGCTCCACTAACTATGGCTACACCTTC,CASSSGQSSTNYGYTF,few,16,TRBJ1-2,TRBV25-1,NA
TGTGCCAGCAGCTCGGCGGACAGGGGAAACGAAAAACTGTTTTTT,CASSSADRGNEKLFF,once,15,TRBJ1-4,TRBV5-6,TRBD1
TGCGCCAGCAGCTTGGAGCATCCTAGGGAGCAGTACTTC,CASSLEHPREQYF,NA,13,TRBJ2-7,TRBV5-1,NA
TGTGCCACCCGGGAACCTAACCATGAGCAGTTCTTC,CATREPNHEQFF,NA,12,TRBJ2-1,TRBV11-3,NA
TGTGCCAGCAGTTCCCCGGGGGTGCGGGAGTACGAGCAGTACTTC,CASSSPGVREYEQYF,NA,15,TRBJ2-7,TRBV2,TRBD2
TGTGCCAGTAGTGCCCCGGCAGGGGTCAATGGAAACACCATATATTTT,CASSAPAGVNGNTIYF,few,16,TRBJ1-3,TRBV19,NA
TGTGCCAGCAGCTTATCGGCTTGGCGGGAGATGGGGGAGCAGTACTTC,CASSLSAWREMGEQYF,once,16,TRBJ2-7,TRBV7-9,TRBD2
TGCGCCAGCAGCCAAGGCCCCCTTCTAGCACCAACCTACAATGAGCAGTTCTTC,CASSQGPLLAPTYNEQFF,NA,18,TRBJ2-1,TRBV4-3,NA
TGTGCCAGCAGTACAGGGACTAGCGGGTACGAGCAGTACTTC,CASSTGTSGYEQYF,NA,14,TRBJ2-7,TRBV27,TRBD2
TGCAGCGTGGGACAGGGCCCTTCAGCCAAAAACATTCAGTACTTC,CSVGQGPSAKNIQYF,few,15,TRBJ2-4,TRBV29-1,TRBD1
TGTGCCAGTAGTATAGAGGCAGGCCCTGCTGGGGCCAACGTCCTGACTTTC,CASSIEAGPAGANVLTF,few,17,TRBJ2-6,TRBV19,NA
TGTGCCAGCAGCTTACGGGTCCAAGAGACCCAGTACTTC,CASSLRVQETQYF,once,13,TRBJ2-5,TRBV7-3,NA
TGTGCCAGCAGCTTAAGAGCGGAAGATACGCAGTATTTT,CASSLRAEDTQYF,NA,13,TRBJ2-3,TRBV7-3,NA
TGTGCCTGGAGGGGGGACACTGTAGACACAGATACGCAGTATTTT,CAWRGDTVDTDTQYF,NA,15,TRBJ2-3,TRBV30,NA
TGTGCCAGCAGATCCAAGCGAGATAATAGGTACGAGCAGTACTTC,CASRSKRDNRYEQYF,NA,15,TRBJ2-7,TRBV27,NA
TGTGCCAGCAGTGTGACTGTAACAAATGAGCAGTTCTTC,CASSVTVTNEQFF,NA,13,TRBJ2-1,TRBV25-1,NA